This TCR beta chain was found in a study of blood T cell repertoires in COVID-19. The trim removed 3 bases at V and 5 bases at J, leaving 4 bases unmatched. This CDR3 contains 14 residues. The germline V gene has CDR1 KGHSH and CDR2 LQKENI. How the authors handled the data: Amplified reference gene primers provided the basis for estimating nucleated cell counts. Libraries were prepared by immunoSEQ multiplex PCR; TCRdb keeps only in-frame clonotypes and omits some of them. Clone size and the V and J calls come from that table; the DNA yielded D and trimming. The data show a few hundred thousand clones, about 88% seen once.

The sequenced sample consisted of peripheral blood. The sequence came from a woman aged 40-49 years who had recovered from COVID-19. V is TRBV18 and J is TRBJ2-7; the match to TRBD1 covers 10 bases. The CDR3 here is CASSPGTGAHEQYV. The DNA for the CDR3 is TGTGCCAGCTCACCGGGGACAGGGGCACACGAGCAGTACGTC.